Sequencing of this TCR beta chain was carried out in a study of identical twins. In germline, CDR1 is MNHEY, CDR2 SVGAGI. V gave up 2 bases and J gave up 5 bases, with 11 bases separating them. The CDR3 is 14 amino acids. TCRdb passed the 5' RACE reads through MiXCR, listing each CDR3 protein once. Here the sample spans more than 600,000 distinct CDR3 sequences, 18% being singletons. The sample was also linked to a second study, of T cells expressing NK-cell markers.

The chain has TRBV6-5 and TRBJ2-3; no clear D gene. The sample taken for sequencing was PBMCs. The sequence was collected from a woman aged 18-35 years in good health. CDR3 in amino acids: CASSYLGRGDTQYF. In DNA form, the CDR3 reads TGTGCCAGCAGTTACCTGGGCCGAGGAGATACGCAGTATTTT.